This T cell receptor beta chain appears in the sequencing data of a study of neurological immune-mediated disorders. Overall study context: Disease course was recorded as relapsing-remitting for some 31 and secondary progressive for about 8.5% of the 34 multiple sclerosis patients. Notes on the study in general: The multiple sclerosis repertoire cluster had no clinical or MRI feature associated with it. CDR3 amino acid sequences found in expanded clones were never shared across subjects, suggesting private repertoires in all groups. While HTLV-1-associated myelopathy showed the greatest TCR clonal expansion, multiple sclerosis showed the least, falling below healthy controls.

TCRdb processed the 5' RACE reads anew with MiXCR; each CDR3 protein has one entry. The sample records approximately 100,000 distinct CDR3 sequences, 3.5% being singletons. Of note for this clonotype: Its specificity is unknown.

The ends lost 2 bases at V and 4 bases at J; junction bases unmatched: 4. The CDR3 runs to 14 residues. Germline V lookup: CDR1 LNHDA, CDR2 SQIVND (reference sequence). The sequence was obtained from a young woman with multiple sclerosis. The gene calls are TRBV19 and TRBJ1-1; 7 bases match TRBD1. Material for sequencing was PBMCs. CDR3 coding DNA: TGTGCCAGTAGTATACCAGACAGGGTCACTGAAGCTTTCTTT. Translated: CASSIPDRVTEAFF.